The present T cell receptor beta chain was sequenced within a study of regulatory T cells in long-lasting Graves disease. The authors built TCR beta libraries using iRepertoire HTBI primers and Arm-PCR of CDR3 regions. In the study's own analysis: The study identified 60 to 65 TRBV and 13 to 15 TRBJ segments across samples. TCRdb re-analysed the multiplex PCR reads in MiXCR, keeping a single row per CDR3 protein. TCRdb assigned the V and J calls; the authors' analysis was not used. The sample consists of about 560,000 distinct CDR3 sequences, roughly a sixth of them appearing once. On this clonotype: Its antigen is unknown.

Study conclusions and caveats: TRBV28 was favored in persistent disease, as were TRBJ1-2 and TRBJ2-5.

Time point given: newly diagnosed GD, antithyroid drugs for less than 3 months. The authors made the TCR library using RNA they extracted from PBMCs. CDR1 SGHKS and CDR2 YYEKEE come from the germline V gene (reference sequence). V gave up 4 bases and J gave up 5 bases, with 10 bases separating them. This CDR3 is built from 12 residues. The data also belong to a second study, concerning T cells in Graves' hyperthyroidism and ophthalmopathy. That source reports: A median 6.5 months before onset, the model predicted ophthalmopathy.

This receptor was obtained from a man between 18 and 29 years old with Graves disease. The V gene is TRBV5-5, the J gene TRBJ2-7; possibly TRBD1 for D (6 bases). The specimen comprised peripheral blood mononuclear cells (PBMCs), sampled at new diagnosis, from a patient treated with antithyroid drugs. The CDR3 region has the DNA TGTGCCAGCAGCATACAGGGTCACGAGCAGTACTTC. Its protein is CASSIQGHEQYF.